These T cell receptor beta chains were read from a single sample in a study of cytomegalovirus exposure and HLA in healthy donors. Using immunoSEQ multiplex PCR, the repertoire was profiled, and TCRdb retains in-frame clones only, with some absent. The profile shows 90,000 to 150,000 clones, around three quarters of them singletons. The sample taken for sequencing was PBMCs. Receptors were obtained from a young man in good health and CMV-seropositive. Both conserved end residues are part of each CDR3. The order of the fields is clone size, D gene, J gene, V gene, CDR3 length, CDR3 DNA, CDR3 protein. D genes are given only for firm matches. A row's size may be missing; if present it is once, few, many or a size class.

. TRBD1 TRBJ2-3 TRBV11-3 16 TGTGCCAGCAGCCCCCTGGGGGGACAGGGCACAGATACGCAGTATTTT CASSPLGGQGTDTQYF
. . TRBJ2-2 TRBV11-2 14 TGTGCCAGCAGCTGGGGAGCAGGCGCCGGGGAGCTGTTTTTT CASSWGAGAGELFF
. . TRBJ1-3 TRBV5-4 16 TGTGCCAGCAGCTTACGACAAACCCGGGGAGGAAACACCATATATTTT CASSLRQTRGGNTIYF
few TRBD2 TRBJ2-7 TRBV4-1 17 TGCGCCAGCAGCCCTGGGACTAGCGGGAGGGCCTTTTATGAGCAGTACTTC CASSPGTSGRAFYEQYF
. TRBD1 TRBJ2-3 TRBV29-1 15 TGCAGCGTTCGCCTTGGACAGGGGAGCACAGATACGCAGTATTTT CSVRLGQGSTDTQYF
once TRBD1 TRBJ1-5 TRBV27 14 TGTGCCAGCAGTGTGGGACAGGAAGGGCAGCCCCAGCATTTT CASSVGQEGQPQHF
. TRBD1 TRBJ2-7 TRBV5-1 16 TGCGCCAGCAGCTTGGGGACAGGGGGCTACTCCTACGAGCAGTACTTC CASSLGTGGYSYEQYF
. TRBD1 TRBJ2-7 TRBV6-5 12 TGTGCCAGCGGGACAGCTCATTACGAGCAGTACTTC CASGTAHYEQYF
. . TRBJ2-7 TRBV10-3 13 TGTGCCATCAGTGCCGGGATTACATACGAGCAGTACTTC CAISAGITYEQYF
. TRBD1 TRBJ1-5 TRBV6-1 14 TGTGCCAGCACAACGGACAGGAGAAATCAGCCCCAGCATTTT CASTTDRRNQPQHF
few TRBD1 TRBJ1-1 TRBV10-2 14 TGCGCCAGCAGTGCGACAGGGGGATACACTGAAGCTTTCTTT CASSATGGYTEAFF
. TRBD2 TRBJ2-1 TRBV10-3 15 TGTGCCATCAGTGAAGCGGTAGCGGGGTACAATGAGCAGTTCTTC CAISEAVAGYNEQFF
. . TRBJ2-1 TRBV27 14 TGTGCCAGCAGTTTCGGCGGTGGGTACAATGAGCAGTTCTTC CASSFGGGYNEQFF
. TRBD1 TRBJ1-2 TRBV27 13 TGTGCCAGCAGTTTTGGACAGGGCTCTGGCTACACCTTC CASSFGQGSGYTF
. TRBD1 TRBJ1-2 TRBV13 14 TGTGCCAGCAGCTCACAGGGGTTCCGAGATGGCTACACCTTC CASSSQGFRDGYTF
. TRBD1 TRBJ1-3 TRBV6-5 15 TGTGCCAGCCGAAAGACAGGGGCGATGGGAAACACCATATATTTT CASRKTGAMGNTIYF
. . TRBJ2-5 TRBV5-1 14 TGCGCCAGCAGCCCAACAGGGCCGGGGGAGACCCAGTACTTC CASSPTGPGETQYF
. . TRBJ1-1 TRBV29-1 10 TGCAGCGTATACAGGACTGAAGCTTTCTTT CSVYRTEAFF
. . TRBJ1-5 TRBV27 15 TGTGCCAGCAGTTCGCTACTGACAGCTAATCAGCCCCAGCATTTT CASSSLLTANQPQHF
few . TRBJ1-4 TRBV19 16 TGTGCCAGTAGTACCTCGTTATTCGCAACTAATGAAAAACTGTTTTTT CASSTSLFATNEKLFF
. . TRBJ1-5 TRBV9 14 TGTGCCAGCAGCGTCGGACACATCAATCAGCCCCAGCATTTT CASSVGHINQPQHF
. . TRBJ1-1 TRBV30 13 TGTGCCTGGAGTCCAGGGGCAATAACTGAAGCTTTCTTT CAWSPGAITEAFF
. TRBD1 TRBJ2-7 TRBV29-1 15 TGCAGCGTTGAATATGGGACAGGGGGTACCTACGAGCAGTACTTC CSVEYGTGGTYEQYF
. . TRBJ1-1 TRBV5-8 16 TGTGCCAGCAGCTTGGAGGCGACATACTTGAACACTGAAGCTTTCTTT CASSLEATYLNTEAFF
. . TRBJ1-2 TRBV18 14 TGTGCCAGCTCAACGAGGGCCACTAACTATGGCTACACCTTC CASSTRATNYGYTF
. TRBD2 TRBJ2-7 TRBV6-5 15 TGTGCCAGCAGAGACGGTCGCGGGGGTACCTACGAGCAGTACTTC CASRDGRGGTYEQYF
. TRBD2 TRBJ2-3 TRBV30 16 TGTGCCTGGACCCGGGGGGGGCGACAGGGCACAGATACGCAGTATTTT CAWTRGGRQGTDTQYF
. . TRBJ1-3 TRBV20-1 11 TGCAGTCCTCGAAGCGGAAACACCATATATTTT CSPRSGNTIYF
. . TRBJ2-7 TRBV5-4 15 TGTGCCAGCGCGTCTTGGGGCGGTACCCTCTACGAGCAGTACTTC CASASWGGTLYEQYF
. TRBD1 TRBJ1-2 TRBV6-1 13 TGTGCCAGCAGGGGACAGCCGAACTATGGCTACACCTTC CASRGQPNYGYTF
. TRBD1 TRBJ1-2 TRBV10-3 14 TGTGCCATCAGCGACTGGACAGGGAGTATTGGCTACACCTTC CAISDWTGSIGYTF
few TRBD1 TRBJ1-3 TRBV9 17 TGTGCCAGCAGCGTAGGACCGGGACAGGGCTCTGGAAACACCATATATTTT CASSVGPGQGSGNTIYF
once . TRBJ1-3 TRBV5-1 16 TGCGCCAGCAGCTTGGCCGACAGCCACTCTGGAAACACCATATATTTT CASSLADSHSGNTIYF
. . TRBJ2-6 TRBV30 14 TGTGCCTGGAGTATGGGGGCTGGGGCCAACGGCCTGACTTTC CAWSMGAGANGLTF
. . TRBJ2-7 TRBV4-1 14 TGCGCCAGCAGCCTGGAGGGCACCTTATACGAGCAGTACTTC CASSLEGTLYEQYF
. TRBD2 TRBJ2-7 TRBV5-1 15 TGCGCCAGCAGCGGTGGGACTAACCCATTTTACGAGCAGTACTTC CASSGGTNPFYEQYF
. . TRBJ1-3 TRBV7-9 12 TGTGCCAGCAGGACAGATGGAAACACCATATATTTT CASRTDGNTIYF
. TRBD2 TRBJ2-5 TRBV4-1 17 TGCGCCAGCAGCCTCCTCGTTAGCGGGGGCCTCCAAGAGACCCAGTACTTC CASSLLVSGGLQETQYF
. . TRBJ1-2 TRBV30 13 TGTGCCTGGGCAACAGGGAAAAACTATGGCTACACCTTC CAWATGKNYGYTF
once . TRBJ2-4 TRBV4-1 16 TGCGCCAGCAGCCACCCTCCTGGACAGTCCAAAAACAGTCAGTACTTC CASSHPPGQSKNSQYF
. TRBD1 TRBJ1-2 TRBV10-3 13 TGTGCCATCAGTGAGCGACAGGGGTTTGGCTACACCTTC CAISERQGFGYTF
. . TRBJ2-1 TRBV4-1 14 TGCGCCAGCAGCGGGCCTGACCGATACAATGAGCAGTTCTTC CASSGPDRYNEQFF
. . TRBJ1-4 TRBV18 14 TGTGCCAGCTCGACCGGAAAGGGGAATGAAAAACTGTTTTTT CASSTGKGNEKLFF